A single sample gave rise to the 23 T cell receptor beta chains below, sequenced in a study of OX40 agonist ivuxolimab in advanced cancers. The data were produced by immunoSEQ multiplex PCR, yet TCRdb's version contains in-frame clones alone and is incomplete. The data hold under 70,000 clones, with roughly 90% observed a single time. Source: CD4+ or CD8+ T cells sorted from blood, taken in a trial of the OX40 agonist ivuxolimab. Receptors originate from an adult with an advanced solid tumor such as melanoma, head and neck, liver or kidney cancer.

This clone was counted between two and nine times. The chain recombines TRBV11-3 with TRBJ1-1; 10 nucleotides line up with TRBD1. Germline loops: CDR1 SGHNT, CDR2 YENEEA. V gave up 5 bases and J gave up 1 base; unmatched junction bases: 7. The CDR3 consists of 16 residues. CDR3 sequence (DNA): TGTGCCAGCAGCCGCGACAGGGGGCTTGCGAACACTGAAGCTTTCTTT. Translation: CASSRDRGLANTEAFF.

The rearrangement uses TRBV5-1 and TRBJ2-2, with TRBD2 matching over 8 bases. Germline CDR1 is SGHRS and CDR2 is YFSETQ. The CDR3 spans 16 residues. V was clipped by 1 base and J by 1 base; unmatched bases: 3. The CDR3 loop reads CASSLSTSGNTGELFF. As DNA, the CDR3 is TGCGCCAGCAGCTTGTCCACTAGCGGGAACACCGGGGAGCTGTTTTTT.

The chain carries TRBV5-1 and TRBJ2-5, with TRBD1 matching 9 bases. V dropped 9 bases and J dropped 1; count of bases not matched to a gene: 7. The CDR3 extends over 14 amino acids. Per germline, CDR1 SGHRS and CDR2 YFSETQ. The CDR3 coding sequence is TGCGCCACCTCGGACAGGGGAGGCCAAGAGACCCAGTACTTC. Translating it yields CATSDRGGQETQYF. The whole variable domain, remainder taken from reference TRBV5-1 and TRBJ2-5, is KAGVTQTPRYLIKTRGQQVTLSCSPISGHRSVSWYQQTPGQGLQFLFEYFSETQRNKGNFPGRFSGRQFSNSRSEMNVSTLELGDSALYLCATSDRGGQETQYFGPGTRLLVL.

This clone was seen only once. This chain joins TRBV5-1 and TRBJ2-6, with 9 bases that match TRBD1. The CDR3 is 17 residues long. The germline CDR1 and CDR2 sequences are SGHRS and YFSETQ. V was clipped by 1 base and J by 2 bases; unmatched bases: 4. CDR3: CASSLFTGGTGANVLTF. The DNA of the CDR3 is TGCGCCAGCAGCTTGTTTACAGGGGGCACTGGGGCCAACGTCCTGACTTTC.

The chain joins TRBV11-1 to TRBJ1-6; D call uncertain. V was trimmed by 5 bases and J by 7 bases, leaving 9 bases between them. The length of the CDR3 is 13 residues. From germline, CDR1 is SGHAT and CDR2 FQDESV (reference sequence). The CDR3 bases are TGTGCCAGCAGCCCCGAAGGGAATTCACCCCTCCACTTT. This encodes CASSPEGNSPLHF.

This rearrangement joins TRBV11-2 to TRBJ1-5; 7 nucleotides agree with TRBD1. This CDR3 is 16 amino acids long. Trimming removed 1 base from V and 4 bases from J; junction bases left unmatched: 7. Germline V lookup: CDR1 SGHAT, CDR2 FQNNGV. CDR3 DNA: TGTGCCAGCAGCTTAGTAACCGGGACAGTAAATCAGCCCCAGCATTTT. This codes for CASSLVTGTVNQPQHF.

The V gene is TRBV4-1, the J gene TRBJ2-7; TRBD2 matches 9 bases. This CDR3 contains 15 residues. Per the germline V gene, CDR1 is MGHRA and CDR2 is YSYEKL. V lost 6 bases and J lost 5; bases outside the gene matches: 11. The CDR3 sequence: CASSQVGGRAHEQYF. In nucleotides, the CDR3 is TGCGCCAGCAGTCAGGTCGGCGGGAGGGCCCACGAGCAGTACTTC.

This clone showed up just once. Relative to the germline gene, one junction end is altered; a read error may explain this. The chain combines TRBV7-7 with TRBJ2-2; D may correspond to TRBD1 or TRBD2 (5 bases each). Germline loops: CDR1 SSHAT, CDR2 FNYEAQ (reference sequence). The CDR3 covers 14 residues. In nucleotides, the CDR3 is TGTGCTAGCAGCCCCTGGGGCGGGACCGGGGAGCTGTTTTTT. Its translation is CASSPWGGTGELFF.

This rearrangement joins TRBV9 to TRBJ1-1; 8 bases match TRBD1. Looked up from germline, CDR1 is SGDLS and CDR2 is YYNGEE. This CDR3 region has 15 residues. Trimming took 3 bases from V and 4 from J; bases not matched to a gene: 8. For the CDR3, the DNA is TGTGCCAGCAGCGACCCTCAGGGGGCAGGCACTGAAGCTTTCTTT. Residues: CASSDPQGAGTEAFF.

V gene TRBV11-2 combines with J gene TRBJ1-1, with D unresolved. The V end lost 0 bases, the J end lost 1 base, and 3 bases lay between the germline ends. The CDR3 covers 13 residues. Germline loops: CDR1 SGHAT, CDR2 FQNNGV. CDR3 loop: CASSLDPNTEAFF. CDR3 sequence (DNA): TGTGCCAGCAGCTTAGATCCGAACACTGAAGCTTTCTTT.

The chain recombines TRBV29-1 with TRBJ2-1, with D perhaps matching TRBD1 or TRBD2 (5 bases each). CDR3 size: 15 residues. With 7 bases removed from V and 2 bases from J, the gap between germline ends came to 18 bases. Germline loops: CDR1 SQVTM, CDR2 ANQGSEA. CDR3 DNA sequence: TGCAGCGCACCATCGGGGCAGGGCACCTACAATGAGCAGTTCTTC. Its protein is CSAPSGQGTYNEQFF.

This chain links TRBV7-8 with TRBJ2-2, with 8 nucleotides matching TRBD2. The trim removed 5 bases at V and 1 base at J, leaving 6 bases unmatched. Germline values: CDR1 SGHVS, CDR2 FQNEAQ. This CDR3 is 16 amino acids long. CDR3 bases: TGTGCCAGCAGCCGCATGAGCGGGAGGAACACCGGGGAGCTGTTTTTT. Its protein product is CASSRMSGRNTGELFF.

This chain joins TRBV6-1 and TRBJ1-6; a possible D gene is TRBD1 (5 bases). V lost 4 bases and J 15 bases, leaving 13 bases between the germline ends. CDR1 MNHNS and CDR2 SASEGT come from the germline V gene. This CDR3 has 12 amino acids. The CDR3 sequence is CASSVQGTLLHF. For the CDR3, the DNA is TGTGCCAGCAGTGTTCAGGGCACCCTCCTCCACTTT.

Here the CDR3 DNA reads TGCGCCAGCAGCTTGAGGACTAGCGGGAGCTACGAGCAGTACTTC. This sequence encodes CASSLRTSGSYEQYF. This chain uses TRBV5-1 with TRBJ2-7; 13 nucleotides agree with TRBD2. Germline values: CDR1 SGHRS, CDR2 YFSETQ. The CDR3 has 15 amino acids. Trimming took 1 base from V and 3 from J; bases not matched to a gene: 1.

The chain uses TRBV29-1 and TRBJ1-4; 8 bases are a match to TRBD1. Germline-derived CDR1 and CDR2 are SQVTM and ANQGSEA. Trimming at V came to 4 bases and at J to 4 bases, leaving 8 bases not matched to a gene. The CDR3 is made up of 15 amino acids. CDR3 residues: CSVGTGSSINEKLFF. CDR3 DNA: TGCAGCGTTGGGACAGGGAGTTCGATTAATGAAAAACTGTTTTTT.

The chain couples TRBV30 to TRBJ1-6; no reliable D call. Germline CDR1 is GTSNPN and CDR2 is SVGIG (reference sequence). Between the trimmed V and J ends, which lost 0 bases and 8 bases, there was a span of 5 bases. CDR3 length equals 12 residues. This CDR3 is CAWSVNDSPLHF. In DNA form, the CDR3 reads TGTGCCTGGAGTGTAAACGATTCACCCCTCCACTTT.

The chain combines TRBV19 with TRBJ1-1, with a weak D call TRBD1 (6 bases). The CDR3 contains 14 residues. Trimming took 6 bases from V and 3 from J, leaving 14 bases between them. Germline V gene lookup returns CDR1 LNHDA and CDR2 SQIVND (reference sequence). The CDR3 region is CASRDGGPDTEAFF. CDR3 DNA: TGTGCCAGTAGAGATGGGGGCCCGGACACTGAAGCTTTCTTT.

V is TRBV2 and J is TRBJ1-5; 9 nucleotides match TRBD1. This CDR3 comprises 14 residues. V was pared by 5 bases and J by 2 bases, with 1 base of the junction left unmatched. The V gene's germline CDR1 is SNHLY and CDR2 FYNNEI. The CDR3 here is CASSTGGGNQPQHF. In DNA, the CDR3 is TGTGCCAGCAGTACAGGGGGCGGCAATCAGCCCCAGCATTTT.

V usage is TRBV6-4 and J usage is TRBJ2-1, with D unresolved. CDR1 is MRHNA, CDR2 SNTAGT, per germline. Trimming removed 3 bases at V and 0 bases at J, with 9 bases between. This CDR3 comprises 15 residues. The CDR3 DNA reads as TGTGCCAGCAGTGAATTCAGCGCCTCCTACAATGAGCAGTTCTTC. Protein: CASSEFSASYNEQFF.

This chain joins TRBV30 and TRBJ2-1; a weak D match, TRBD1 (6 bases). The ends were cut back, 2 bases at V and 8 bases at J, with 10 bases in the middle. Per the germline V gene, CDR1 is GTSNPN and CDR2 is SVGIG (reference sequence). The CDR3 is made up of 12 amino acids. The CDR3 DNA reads TGTGCCTGGAGTCGACAGGTAGATGAGCAGTTCTTC. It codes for CAWSRQVDEQFF.

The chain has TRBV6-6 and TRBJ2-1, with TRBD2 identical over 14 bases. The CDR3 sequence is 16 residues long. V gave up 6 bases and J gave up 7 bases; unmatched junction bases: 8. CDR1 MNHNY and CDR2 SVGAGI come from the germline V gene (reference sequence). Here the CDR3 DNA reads TGTGCCAGCAGGAAGGCCGGGACTAGCGGGAGTAATGAGCAGTTCTTC. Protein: CASRKAGTSGSNEQFF.

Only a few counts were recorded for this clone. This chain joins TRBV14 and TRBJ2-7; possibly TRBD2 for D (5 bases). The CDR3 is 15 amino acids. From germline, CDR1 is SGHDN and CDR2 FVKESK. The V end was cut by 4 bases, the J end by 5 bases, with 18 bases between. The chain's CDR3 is CASSLRTPLGNEQYF. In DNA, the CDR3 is TGTGCCAGCAGCCTTCGGACTCCTCTTGGGAACGAGCAGTACTTC.

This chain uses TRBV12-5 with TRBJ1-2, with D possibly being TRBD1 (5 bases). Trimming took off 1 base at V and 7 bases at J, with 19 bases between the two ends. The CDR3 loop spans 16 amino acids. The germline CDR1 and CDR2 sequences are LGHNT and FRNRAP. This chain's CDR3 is CASGLDQGTGGGGYTF. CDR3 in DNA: TGTGCTAGTGGTTTGGACCAAGGTACTGGGGGAGGTGGCTACACCTTC.